The clone carrying this TCR beta chain came up many times. Its antigen is currently unknown. An end of the junction does not agree with germline; a read error may underlie this. Amplified TCR beta CDR3 regions derived from RNA transcripts. The HTBI primer set drove a first-round RT-PCR of the TCR CDR3. Each CDR3 protein is one row after TCRdb ran MiXCR on the multiplex PCR reads. The repertoire holds roughly 840,000 distinct CDR3 sequences, with 38% as singletons. The CDR3 covers 12 residues. CDR1 is LNHDA, CDR2 SQIVND, per germline (reference sequence). These data belong to a study of T cells in Graves' hyperthyroidism and ophthalmopathy. Study-level points and caveats: Progression to ophthalmopathy was predicted a median of 6.5 months early. Most clonotypes expanded in thyroid above 0.001 were likewise present in blood.

Thyroid ultrasound and orbital computed tomography, with clinical symptoms and serum thyroxine and TRAb, informed diagnoses. PBMCs came from about 10 ml fresh peripheral blood. Sequencing used blood. The rearrangement joins TRBV19 to TRBJ1-1; D is unclear. The origin of this receptor is a young man with Graves' hyperthyroidism. The CDR3 loop is CASKGKNPEAFF. The CDR3, as DNA: TGTGCCAGTAAGGGAAAGAACCCTGAAGCTTTCTTT.